The 20 T cell receptor beta chains listed next were all sequenced from one sample in a study of beta chain features in type 1 diabetes. Overall study findings and caveats: Moderate but significant shortening of TCRB CDR3s was recorded in all four CD4+ subsets from Type 1 diabetes patients.

These receptors' targets are unknown. The investigators reverse transcribed all of the isolated RNA, so they sequenced expressed TCRB transcripts. Libraries were prepared by immunoSEQ multiplex PCR; TCRdb keeps only in-frame clonotypes and omits some of them. The table shows approximately 600,000 clones, with about an eighth occurring only once. The material sequenced was naive CD4+ T cells from blood. Every receptor here comes from a young man with type 1 diabetes.

The V call is TRBV14, the J call TRBJ2-2; possibly TRBD1 for D (8 bases). This CDR3 is built from 17 residues. Germline CDR1 and CDR2: SGHDN and FVKESK. Trimming cost V 6 bases and J 0 bases, with 17 bases left between them. The CDR3 sequence is CASRRTGRGSNTGELFF. The CDR3 nucleotides are TGTGCCAGCAGGAGGACAGGGCGGGGGTCGAACACCGGGGAGCTGTTTTTT.

Details on this clone: The same CDR3 arises from other DNA sequences in this sample as well. This sequence joins TRBV29-1 and TRBJ1-2, with D maybe TRBD1 (5 bases). Trimming pared 4 bases from V and 4 bases from J, leaving 7 bases between. CDR1 SQVTM and CDR2 ANQGSEA come from the germline V gene. CDR3 length: 11 residues. The CDR3 reads CSVGGGYGYTF. As DNA, the CDR3 is TGCAGCGTTGGGGGGGGCTATGGCTACACCTTC. The variable domain in full, with the rest retrieved from reference TRBV29-1 and TRBJ1-2, is SAVISQKPSRDICQRGTSLTIQCQVDSQVTMMFWYRQQPGQSLTLIATANQGSEATYESGFVIDKFPISRPNLTFSTLTVSNMSPEDSSIYLCSVGGGYGYTFGSGTRLTVV.

The chain carries TRBV11-2 and TRBJ1-4; D is unresolved. Germline V CDR1 and CDR2: SGHAT, FQNNGV. The length of the CDR3 is 16 residues. The V end was cut by 0 bases, the J end by 3 bases, with 11 bases between. CDR3 region: CASSLDLTGSNEKLFF. The CDR3 DNA follows: TGTGCCAGCAGCTTAGACCTGACTGGATCTAATGAAAAACTGTTTTTT.

The chain links TRBV25-1 to TRBJ2-7; 10 bases fit TRBD2. After removal of 6 bases from V and 1 base from J, the junction contained 3 bases not matched to a gene. This CDR3 has 14 residues. The germline CDR1 and CDR2 sequences are MGHDK and SYGVNS. DNA of the CDR3: TGTGCCAGCAGAGGGACTAGCGTATCCTACGAGCAGTACTTC. Translation: CASRGTSVSYEQYF.

This clone was seen a handful of times. The V call is TRBV19, the J call TRBJ2-4; 9 positions agree with TRBD1. With V trimmed by 5 bases and J by 0 bases, 5 bases remained unmatched. Germline CDR1 LNHDA, CDR2 SQIVND (reference sequence). This CDR3 region has 16 residues. The CDR3 is CASSGQGSLAKNIQYF. The DNA for the CDR3 is TGTGCCAGTAGTGGACAGGGGTCCTTAGCCAAAAACATTCAGTACTTC. Full variable domain (rest looked up from reference TRBV19 and TRBJ2-4): DGGITQSPKYLFRKEGQNVTLSCEQNLNHDAMYWYRQDPGQGLRLIYYSQIVNDFQKGDIAEGYSVSREKKESFPLTVTSAQKNPTAFYLCASSGQGSLAKNIQYFGAGTRLSVL.

CDR3 in DNA: TGTGCCAGCAGCCATGGGACAGCGCCCTACGAGCAGTACTTC. It yields the protein CASSHGTAPYEQYF. The V call is TRBV28, the J call TRBJ2-7; 7 nucleotides match TRBD1. CDR3 length: 14 residues. V was pared by 6 bases and J by 2 bases, with 7 bases of the junction left unmatched. Germline V gene sequence: CDR1 MDHEN, CDR2 SYDVKM.

Comments on this clone: Other DNA sequences in this sample translate to the same CDR3. This chain uses TRBV7-9 with TRBJ2-4; the D is unclear. This CDR3 has 14 residues. V shed 1 base and J shed 0 bases, with 4 bases lying between them. Germline V lookup: CDR1 SEHNR, CDR2 FQNEAQ (reference sequence). DNA for the CDR3: TGTGCCAGCAGCTTAGGTCTAGCCAAAAACATTCAGTACTTC. This sequence encodes CASSLGLAKNIQYF.

This clone occurred a few times. The rearrangement uses TRBV28 and TRBJ2-7; no definite D call. The CDR3 loop spans 12 amino acids. Germline V gene sequence: CDR1 MDHEN, CDR2 SYDVKM. Trimming took 5 bases from V and 6 from J, leaving 11 bases between them. In nucleotides, the CDR3 is TGTGCCAGCAGTCCGGTCCCCCCCGAGCAGTACTTC. Translating gives CASSPVPPEQYF.

The CDR3, as DNA: TGTGCCAGCAGCAAAAGCTCTAGCCGCCACCACTACGAGCAGTACTTC. This translates into CASSKSSSRHHYEQYF. The rearrangement joins TRBV5-4 to TRBJ2-7; possible D gene TRBD2, 5 bases. V lost 4 bases and J 3 bases, leaving 20 bases between the germline ends. This CDR3 spans 16 amino acids. CDR1 SGHNT and CDR2 YYREEE come from the germline V gene (reference sequence).

The chain employs TRBV29-1 and TRBJ1-1, with a weak D call TRBD1 (6 bases). With 4 bases removed from V and 4 bases from J, the gap between germline ends came to 13 bases. The CDR3 length is 13 residues. From germline, CDR1 is SQVTM and CDR2 ANQGSEA. The CDR3, as DNA: TGCAGCGTTGGGGGACAACACATCACTGAAGCTTTCTTT. Translation: CSVGGQHITEAFF.

The genes are TRBV4-2 and TRBJ1-6; D is possibly TRBD1 (5 bases). Germline V gene lookup returns CDR1 LGHNA and CDR2 YNFKEQ. The CDR3 has 15 residues. The V gene lost 1 base and the J gene lost 10 bases, with 14 bases spanning the gap. CDR3 in DNA: TGTGCCAGCAGCCAAGTTGAGGGGACGGAATCACCCCTCCACTTT. This sequence encodes CASSQVEGTESPLHF.

A few counts support this clone. This chain uses TRBV5-4 with TRBJ2-5; D gene unclear. This CDR3 has 13 amino acids. Germline CDR1 is SGHNT and CDR2 is YYREEE (reference sequence). The V gene lost 4 bases and the J gene lost 5 bases, with 12 bases spanning the gap. The CDR3 here is CASSLAVTETQYF. In DNA form, the CDR3 reads TGTGCCAGCAGCCTCGCAGTCACGGAGACCCAGTACTTC.

This clone has more than one count but fewer than ten. This chain links TRBV2 with TRBJ2-1, with 11 bases matching TRBD2. The germline CDR1 and CDR2 sequences are SNHLY and FYNNEI. V trimming: 6 bases; J trimming: 5 bases; junction bases outside the gene matches: 6. The CDR3 loop spans 15 amino acids. The CDR3 sequence: CASRPTSGGHNEQFF. As DNA, the CDR3 is TGTGCCAGCAGACCCACTAGCGGGGGCCACAATGAGCAGTTCTTC.

V usage is TRBV9 and J usage is TRBJ2-1; the match to TRBD2 covers 8 bases. V lost 0 bases and J lost 0; bases outside the gene matches: 5. The germline CDR1 and CDR2 sequences are SGDLS and YYNGEE. There are 17 residues in the CDR3. The CDR3 loop reads CASSVDKRGSSYNEQFF. DNA for the CDR3: TGTGCCAGCAGCGTAGATAAGCGGGGGAGCTCCTACAATGAGCAGTTCTTC.

The gene calls are TRBV2 and TRBJ1-5, with D tentatively TRBD1 (6 bases). V lost 7 bases, J lost 2 bases, and 15 bases lay in between. The CDR3 contains 15 residues. Per germline, CDR1 SNHLY and CDR2 FYNNEI. The CDR3 loop reads CASMLQGGGNQPQHF. The CDR3 DNA is TGTGCCAGCATGTTACAGGGTGGGGGCAATCAGCCCCAGCATTTT.

This clone came up a few times. The chain joins TRBV19 to TRBJ2-4, with 9 bases matching TRBD1. CDR1 is LNHDA and CDR2 is SQIVND in the germline V gene (reference sequence). The CDR3 sequence is 16 residues long. After removal of 6 bases from V and 6 bases from J, the junction contained 12 bases not matched to a gene. Written as DNA, the CDR3 is TGTGCCAGTAGCCGGGTCCCCACAGGGGGCAGAAACATTCAGTACTTC. It codes for CASSRVPTGGRNIQYF. The whole variable domain, remainder taken from reference TRBV19 and TRBJ2-4, is DGGITQSPKYLFRKEGQNVTLSCEQNLNHDAMYWYRQDPGQGLRLIYYSQIVNDFQKGDIAEGYSVSREKKESFPLTVTSAQKNPTAFYLCASSRVPTGGRNIQYFGAGTRLSVL.

The sample holds a few counts of this clone. The sample holds other DNA sequences that translate to the same CDR3. The V call is TRBV2, the J call TRBJ2-1; D is unresolved. CDR3 length: 11 amino acids. Deletions cut 2 bases from V and 9 bases from J, with 5 bases between. Germline V lookup: CDR1 SNHLY, CDR2 FYNNEI. The CDR3, as DNA: TGTGCCAGCAGTGAACGTGTTGAGCAGTTCTTC. Translation gives CASSERVEQFF.

The chain uses TRBV25-1 and TRBJ2-3, with TRBD1 as a possible D gene (6 bases). V gave up 10 bases and J gave up 5 bases, with 19 bases separating them. There are 14 residues in the CDR3. Germline V gene data show CDR1 as MGHDK and CDR2 as SYGVNS. The CDR3 DNA sequence: TGTGCCACCTTGGGGGCACAGGAGAGAGATACGCAGTATTTT. Translation gives CATLGAQERDTQYF.

In its sample, this clone was seen a few times. The chain couples TRBV29-1 to TRBJ1-4, with TRBD1 matching 8 bases. The CDR3 is 19 residues long. Germline CDR1 is SQVTM and CDR2 is ANQGSEA. V trimming: 6 bases; J trimming: 6 bases; junction bases outside the gene matches: 24. The CDR3 DNA follows: TGCAGCGTCACCGGGCGATACGGACAGGGCGAAGAGGGGGATGAAAAACTGTTTTTT. This translates into CSVTGRYGQGEEGDEKLFF. Full variable domain (rest looked up from reference TRBV29-1 and TRBJ1-4): SAVISQKPSRDICQRGTSLTIQCQVDSQVTMMFWYRQQPGQSLTLIATANQGSEATYESGFVIDKFPISRPNLTFSTLTVSNMSPEDSSIYLCSVTGRYGQGEEGDEKLFFGSGTQLSVL.

This clone appeared a single time. This chain links TRBV15 with TRBJ2-3, with TRBD1 matching 10 bases. V was clipped by 1 base and J by 3 bases; unmatched bases: 10. This CDR3 has 18 residues. Germline V lookup: CDR1 LNHNV, CDR2 YYDKDF (reference sequence). The CDR3 DNA follows: TGTGCCACCAGCAGAGGGCGGAGAGGGACAGGGGTGACAGATACGCAGTATTTT. Its translation: CATSRGRRGTGVTDTQYF.